These 5 T cell receptor beta chains were all obtained from the same sample, sequenced in a study of CD8 T cells in Susac syndrome. It was with random hexamers that roughly 0.5 to 1 ug RNA was reverse transcribed. TCRdb called the immunoSEQ multiplex PCR reads again in MiXCR, with one record for every CDR3 protein. The sample lists about 430,000 distinct CDR3 sequences; approximately 85% were seen once. The specimen sequenced was CD8+ T cells from PBMCs. The receptors stem from a human donor with multiple sclerosis.

This rearrangement joins TRBV20-1 to TRBJ2-7, with TRBD1 matching over 7 bases. V dropped 1 base and J dropped 5; count of bases not matched to a gene: 5. Germline CDR1 is DFQATT and CDR2 is SNEGSKA (reference sequence). CDR3 length equals 13 residues. CDR3: CSARGQGSNEQYF. CDR3 coding DNA: TGCAGTGCTAGAGGACAGGGCAGCAACGAGCAGTACTTC.

The chain employs TRBV30 and TRBJ1-1; D may be TRBD1 (5 bases). The CDR3 sequence is 12 residues long. Between the trimmed V and J ends, which lost 3 bases and 4 bases, there was a span of 9 bases. In germline, CDR1 is GTSNPN, CDR2 SVGIG (reference sequence). The CDR3 region has the DNA TGTGCCTGGAGGGCAGGGCCCACTGAAGCTTTCTTT. It encodes CAWRAGPTEAFF.

This clonotype was picked up one time. One junction end does not reproduce the germline sequence, and a read error may be involved. The J gene is TRBJ2-1, the V gene TRBV12-3 or TRBV12-4, with D maybe TRBD2 (6 bases). The CDR3 totals 13 residues. CDR3 region: CASRPGVYDEQFF. In DNA, the CDR3 is TGTGCCAGCAGGCCGGGGGTCTACGATGAGCAGTTCTTC.

The rearrangement links TRBV19 to TRBJ1-1; no clear D. Germline CDR1 and CDR2: LNHDA and SQIVND (reference sequence). This CDR3 region has 11 residues. Trimming left V 8 bases short and J 7 bases short, with 11 bases between. CDR3 amino acids: CASGLVGEAFF. CDR3 coding DNA: TGTGCCAGTGGCTTAGTCGGTGAAGCTTTCTTT.

The chain joins TRBV2 to TRBJ2-7; D is possibly TRBD2 (7 bases). Per germline, CDR1 SNHLY and CDR2 FYNNEI. This CDR3 comprises 15 residues. Trimming took 2 bases from V and 4 from J, leaving 15 bases between them. CDR3 coding DNA: TGTGCCAGCAGTGAAAAGTGGGGGGGCGATTACGAGCAGTACTTC. It is translated as CASSEKWGGDYEQYF.